This T cell receptor beta chain was documented in a study of blood T cells in healthy people across ages. A second PCR of about 6 to 12 cycles used a sample-barcoded 5' primer and a J-beta primer mix. Every individual sample yielded 2.5 million or more paired-end reads (each containing CDR3). TCRdb analysed the 5' RACE reads with MiXCR anew, one entry per CDR3 protein. The sample shows under 950,000 distinct CDR3 sequences, 22% of them seen only once. This clonotype was seen more than once but under ten times. Sequenced input: blood. The source is a man aged 70 or older in good health.

In DNA, the CDR3 is TGTGCCACCAGTGACCTCTCTAGAAATGAAGAGACCCAGTACTTC. This sequence encodes CATSDLSRNEETQYF. The V gene is TRBV24-1, the J gene TRBJ2-5, with D unresolved. In germline, CDR1 is KGHDR, CDR2 SFDVKD. V lost 4 bases and J lost 3, with 14 bases in between. The CDR3 is 15 residues long.